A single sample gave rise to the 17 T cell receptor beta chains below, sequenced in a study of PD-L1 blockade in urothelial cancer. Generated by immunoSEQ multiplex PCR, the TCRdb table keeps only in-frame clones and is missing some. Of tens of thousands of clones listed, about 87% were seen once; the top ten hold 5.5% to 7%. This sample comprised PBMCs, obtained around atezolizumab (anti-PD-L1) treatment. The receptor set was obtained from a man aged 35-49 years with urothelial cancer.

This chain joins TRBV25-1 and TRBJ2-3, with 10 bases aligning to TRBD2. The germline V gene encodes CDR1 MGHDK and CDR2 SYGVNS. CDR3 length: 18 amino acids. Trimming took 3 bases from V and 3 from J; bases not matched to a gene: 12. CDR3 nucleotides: TGTGCCAGCAGTGATTTCCTCCCTGGAGCGGGAGGGACAGATACGCAGTATTTT. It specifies CASSDFLPGAGGTDTQYF.

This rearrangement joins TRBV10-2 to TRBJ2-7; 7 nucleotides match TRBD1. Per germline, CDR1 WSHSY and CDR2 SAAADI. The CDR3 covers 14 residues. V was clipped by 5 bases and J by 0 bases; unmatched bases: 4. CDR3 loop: CASSPTGSSYEQYF. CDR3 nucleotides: TGCGCCAGCAGTCCGACAGGGAGCTCCTACGAGCAGTACTTC.

CDR3 loop: CASSRVAGNEQFF. In DNA form, the CDR3 reads TGTGCCAGCAGCAGGGTGGCCGGCAATGAGCAGTTCTTC. The genes are TRBV6-4 and TRBJ2-1; TRBD1 is a possible D gene (5 bases). V was trimmed by 6 bases and J by 6 bases, leaving 12 bases between them. The germline V gene has CDR1 MRHNA and CDR2 SNTAGT. The CDR3 extends over 13 amino acids.

CDR3 nucleotide sequence: TGCAGCGTTGAGGGGGCGGGGGCTAGCGGGAGGGATACGCAGTATTTT. Protein product: CSVEGAGASGRDTQYF. The chain is built from TRBV29-1 and TRBJ2-3, with 11 positions matching TRBD2. This CDR3 is built from 16 residues. The trim removed 3 bases at V and 6 bases at J, leaving 11 bases unmatched. Germline CDR1 reads SQVTM; CDR2 reads ANQGSEA.

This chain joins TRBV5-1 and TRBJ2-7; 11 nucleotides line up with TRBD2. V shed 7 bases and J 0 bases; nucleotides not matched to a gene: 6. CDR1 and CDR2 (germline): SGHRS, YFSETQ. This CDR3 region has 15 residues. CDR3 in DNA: TGCGCCAGCGGCTGGGGGACTAGCGGCTCCTACGAGCAGTACTTC. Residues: CASGWGTSGSYEQYF.

This CDR3 reads CAIRGGSYEQYF. The CDR3 DNA is TGTGCCATCAGGGGAGGTTCATACGAGCAGTACTTC. V and J are TRBV10-3 and TRBJ2-7, with a possible D match to TRBD2 (6 bases). Trimming stripped 6 bases from V and 4 bases from J, with 10 bases between. The CDR3 is made up of 12 amino acids. From germline, CDR1 is ENHRY and CDR2 SYGVKD.

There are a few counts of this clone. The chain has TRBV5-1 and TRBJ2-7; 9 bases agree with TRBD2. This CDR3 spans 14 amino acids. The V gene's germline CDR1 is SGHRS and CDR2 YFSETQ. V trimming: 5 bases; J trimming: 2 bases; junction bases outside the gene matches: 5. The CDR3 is CASRFASGAYEQYF. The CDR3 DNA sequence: TGCGCCAGCAGATTCGCTAGCGGGGCCTACGAGCAGTACTTC.

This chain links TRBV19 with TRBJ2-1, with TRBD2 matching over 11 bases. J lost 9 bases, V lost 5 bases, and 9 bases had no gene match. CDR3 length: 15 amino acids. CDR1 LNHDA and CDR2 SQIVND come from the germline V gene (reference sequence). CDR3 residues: CASSVSGLAAPEQFF. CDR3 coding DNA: TGTGCCAGTAGTGTATCGGGACTAGCGGCCCCTGAGCAGTTCTTC.

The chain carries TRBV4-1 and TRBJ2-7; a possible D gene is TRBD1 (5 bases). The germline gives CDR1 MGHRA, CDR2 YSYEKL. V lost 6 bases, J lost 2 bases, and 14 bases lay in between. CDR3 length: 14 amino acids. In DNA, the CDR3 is TGCGCCAGCAGTCCAGGGATGGGCCCCTACGAGCAGTACTTC. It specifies CASSPGMGPYEQYF.

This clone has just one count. CDR3 coding DNA: TGTGCCAGCAGTTACCCAGGGGAGGGGGAGACCCAGTACTTC. This sequence encodes CASSYPGEGETQYF. This chain connects TRBV6-6 to TRBJ2-5, with D tentatively TRBD2 (7 bases). Trimming pared 2 bases from V and 5 bases from J, leaving 12 bases between. Germline V gene sequence: CDR1 MNHNY, CDR2 SVGAGI (reference sequence). The CDR3 contains 14 residues.

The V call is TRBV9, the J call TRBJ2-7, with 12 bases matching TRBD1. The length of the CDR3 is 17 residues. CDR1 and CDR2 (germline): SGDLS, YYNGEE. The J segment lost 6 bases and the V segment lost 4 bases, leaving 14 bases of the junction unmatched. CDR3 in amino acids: CASSPHVRDRGRREQYF. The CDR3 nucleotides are TGTGCCAGCAGCCCCCACGTCCGGGACAGGGGGCGTCGCGAGCAGTACTTC.

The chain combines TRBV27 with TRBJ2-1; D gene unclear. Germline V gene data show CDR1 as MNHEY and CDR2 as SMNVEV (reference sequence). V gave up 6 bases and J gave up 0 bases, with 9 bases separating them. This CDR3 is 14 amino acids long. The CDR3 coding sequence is TGTGCCAGCAGGGGCACGAGCTCCTACAATGAGCAGTTCTTC. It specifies CASRGTSSYNEQFF.

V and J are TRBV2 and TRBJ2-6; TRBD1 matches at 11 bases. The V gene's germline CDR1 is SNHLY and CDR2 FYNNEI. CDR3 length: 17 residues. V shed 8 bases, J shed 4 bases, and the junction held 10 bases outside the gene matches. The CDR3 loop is CASANRDRGFGANVLTF. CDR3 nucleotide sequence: TGTGCCAGCGCCAACCGGGACAGGGGGTTCGGGGCCAACGTCCTGACTTTC.

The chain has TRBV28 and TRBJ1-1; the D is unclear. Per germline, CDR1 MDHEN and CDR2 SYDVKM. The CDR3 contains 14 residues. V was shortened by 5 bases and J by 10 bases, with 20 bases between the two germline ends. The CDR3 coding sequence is TGTGCCAGCAGTCTCCCCTATACTAGTACCGGAGCTTTCTTT. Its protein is CASSLPYTSTGAFF.

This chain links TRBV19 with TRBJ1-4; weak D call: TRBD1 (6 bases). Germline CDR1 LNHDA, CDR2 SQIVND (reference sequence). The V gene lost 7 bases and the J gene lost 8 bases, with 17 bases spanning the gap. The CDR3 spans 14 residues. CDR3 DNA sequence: TGTGCCAGTACGGGCAGGGGCTGGGAGGAAAAACTGTTTTTT. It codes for CASTGRGWEEKLFF.

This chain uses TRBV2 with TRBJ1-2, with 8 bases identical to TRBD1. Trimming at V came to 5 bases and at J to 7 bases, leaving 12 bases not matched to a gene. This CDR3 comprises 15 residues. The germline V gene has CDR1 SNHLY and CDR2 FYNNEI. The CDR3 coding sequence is TGTGCCAGCAGTCTTCTCGGACAGGGAGGGGGTGGCTACACCTTC. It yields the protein CASSLLGQGGGGYTF.

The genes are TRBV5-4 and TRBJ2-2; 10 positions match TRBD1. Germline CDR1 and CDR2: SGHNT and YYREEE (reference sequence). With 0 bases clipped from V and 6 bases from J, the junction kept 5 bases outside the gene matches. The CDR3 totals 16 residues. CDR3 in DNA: TGTGCCAGCAGCTTGGGATCGGGGACAGGGGCCGGGGAGCTGTTTTTT. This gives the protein CASSLGSGTGAGELFF.